The following is a TCR beta chain sequence with its context. This specimen comes from a study of blood T cell repertoires in COVID-19. For the study at large: Donors in the United States, Italy and Spain gave samples during acute or convalescent COVID-19. T cells, B-cell-depleted T cells, or PBMCs provided the cDNA or gDNA that served as material.

Original methodology: Estimated nucleated cell counts came from reference gene primer amplification. TCRdb's table, derived via immunoSEQ multiplex PCR, lists solely in-frame clones and lacks some. D and trimming were read from the DNA, whereas the V and J calls and clone size are those reported in that table. Among under 80,000 clones listed, roughly 85% were seen once. The V segment lost 0 bases and the J segment 4 bases; nucleotides outside the gene matches: 2. CDR1 is SGHDT and CDR2 is YYEEEE in the germline V gene. The CDR3 sequence is 14 residues long. The chain employs TRBV5-6 and TRBJ2-5, with 8 bases that match TRBD2. Sample: peripheral blood. This receptor was identified in a human donor in a cohort sampled during active COVID-19. CDR3: CASSLGLAGETQYF. Here the CDR3 DNA reads TGTGCCAGCAGCTTGGGTCTAGCGGGAGAGACCCAGTACTTC.